This passage covers 24 T cell receptor beta chains from one sample sequenced in a study of spatial heterogeneity in lung cancer. TCRdb re-called the 5' RACE reads through MiXCR, storing one row per CDR3 protein. The sample carries about 12,000 distinct CDR3 sequences, 15% to 20% recorded once. The sample's time point: sample taken at primary tumor resection. Tumor, nontumor lung or frozen PBMC supplied whole RNA that was sequenced unsorted. The specimen comprised PBMCs, sampled at surgery. The receptors derive from a male donor with early-stage non-small cell lung cancer.

This clonotype showed up just a few times. The CDR3: CAGESFNEQFF. The DNA of the CDR3 is TGTGCCGGGGAAAGTTTCAATGAGCAGTTCTTC. The V and J genes are TRBV7-9 and TRBJ2-1; no reliable D call. Germline V CDR1 and CDR2: SEHNR, FQNEAQ (reference sequence). Trimming took off 11 bases at V and 6 bases at J, with 11 bases between the two ends. This CDR3 has 11 amino acids.

Remarks on this clonotype: A much larger clone is a single base away; this may be a read error. Given the absence of the conserved phenylalanine or tryptophan at the CDR3 end, a read error is likely. V gene TRBV6-5 combines with J gene TRBJ2-1, with 7 bases lining up with TRBD2. V was clipped by 2 bases and J by 3 bases; unmatched bases: 1. CDR1 is MNHEY and CDR2 is SVGAGI in the germline V gene. This CDR3 region has 14 residues. The CDR3 DNA reads TGTGCCAGCAGTTACCGGGACTACTACAATGAGCAGTTCATC. Translated: CASSYRDYYNEQFI.

The chain employs TRBV5-5 and TRBJ2-7; D is unresolved. The CDR3 totals 13 residues. V gave up 2 bases and J gave up 2 bases, with 8 bases separating them. Germline V gene lookup returns CDR1 SGHKS and CDR2 YYEKEE (reference sequence). The CDR3 nucleotides read TGTGCCAGCAGCTTTGGGCCAACCTACGAGCAGTACTTC. This encodes CASSFGPTYEQYF.

The chain joins TRBV7-9 to TRBJ1-2; no firm D call. Deletions cut 5 bases from V and 5 bases from J, with 6 bases between. Per germline, CDR1 SEHNR and CDR2 FQNEAQ (reference sequence). The CDR3 contains 11 residues. CDR3 residues: CASSGVYGYTF. Here the CDR3 DNA reads TGTGCCAGCAGCGGGGTTTATGGCTACACCTTC.

To note about this clonotype: This clone may be a read error of a much larger clone one base away. The rearrangement uses TRBV5-5 and TRBJ2-2; D gene uncertain. Germline V gene data show CDR1 as SGHKS and CDR2 as YYEKEE (reference sequence). This CDR3 has 16 amino acids. CDR3 sequence reads: CANSLVVLADPGELFF. The CDR3 DNA is TGTGCCAACAGCTTGGTAGTTTTGGCGGACCCCGGGGAGCTGTTTTTT.

This clonotype was found many times. The chain couples TRBV12-3 or TRBV12-4 to TRBJ2-2; D ambiguous. The CDR3 sequence is 16 residues long. Trimming took 2 bases from V and 7 from J, leaving 17 bases between them. The CDR3 spells CASSLREPRLDGELFF. CDR3 DNA: TGTGCCAGCAGTTTAAGGGAACCCCGACTGGACGGGGAGCTGTTTTTT.

V and J are TRBV2 and TRBJ2-7; 10 bases line up with TRBD2. The CDR3 extends over 16 amino acids. The junction had 6 bases not matched to a gene; V was cut back by 4 bases and J by 0 bases. Germline CDR1 is SNHLY and CDR2 is FYNNEI. The DNA for the CDR3 is TGTGCCAGCAGTGTACCGGGACTAGCGAGCTCCTACGAGCAGTACTTC. This gives the protein CASSVPGLASSYEQYF.

The genes are TRBV7-8 and TRBJ2-1; 8 bases align to TRBD2. The CDR3 spans 14 residues. V lost 1 base, J lost 9 bases, and 5 bases stayed unmatched. CDR1 is SGHVS and CDR2 is FQNEAQ in the germline V gene. In nucleotides, the CDR3 is TGTGCCAGCAGCTTAGGGGGCCTAGCGGGTGAGCAGTTCTTC. Its protein product is CASSLGGLAGEQFF.

This clonotype was detected a few times. V is TRBV2 and J is TRBJ2-7; 7 nucleotides align to TRBD1. This CDR3 comprises 15 residues. V dropped 4 bases and J dropped 3; count of bases not matched to a gene: 9. CDR1 is SNHLY, CDR2 FYNNEI, per germline. CDR3 region: CASSVPRGQHYEQYF. The DNA for the CDR3 is TGTGCCAGCAGTGTCCCACGGGGACAGCACTACGAGCAGTACTTC. Variable domain in full (rest from reference TRBV2 and TRBJ2-7): EPEVTQTPSHQVTQMGQEVILRCVPISNHLYFYWYRQILGQKVEFLVSFYNNEISEKSEIFDDQFSVERPDGSNFTLKIRSTKLEDSAMYFCASSVPRGQHYEQYFGPGTRLTVT.

This clonotype has ten or more counts. The CDR3 coding sequence is TGTGCCAGCAGCTCCCTGGCCGGGGGACAGGGTCGCTACGAGCAGTACTTC. It translates to CASSSLAGGQGRYEQYF. V gene TRBV7-2 combines with J gene TRBJ2-7, with 9 bases matching TRBD1. Germline lookup yields CDR1 SGHTA and CDR2 FQGNSA. The CDR3 is 17 residues long. The V segment lost 4 bases and the J segment 3 bases; nucleotides outside the gene matches: 13.

This chain uses TRBV20-1 with TRBJ2-3; D is perhaps TRBD1 or TRBD2 (7 bases each). Looked up from germline, CDR1 is DFQATT and CDR2 is SNEGSKA (reference sequence). V lost 6 bases, J lost 6 bases, and 16 bases lay in between. CDR3 length: 13 residues. Written as DNA, the CDR3 is TGCAGTGCCCCATTCCAGGGGGGGGATACGCAGTATTTT. Translated: CSAPFQGGDTQYF.

This clonotype was seen ten or more times. The rearrangement uses TRBV12-3 or TRBV12-4 and TRBJ1-2, with TRBD1 as a possible D gene (5 bases). CDR3 length: 13 residues. V dropped 6 bases and J dropped 4 bases, with 12 bases sitting between them. The CDR3 DNA is TGTGCCAGCAGGGAAACCGGGACCTATGGCTACACCTTC. Encoded protein: CASRETGTYGYTF.

A few counts support this clonotype. This chain uses TRBV20-1 with TRBJ1-1; D is uncertain. Germline CDR1 DFQATT, CDR2 SNEGSKA (reference sequence). This CDR3 comprises 15 residues. V lost 0 bases and J lost 3, with 14 bases in between. The CDR3 loop is CSARDRQFVYTEAFF. The DNA of the CDR3 is TGCAGTGCTAGAGATCGTCAGTTCGTTTACACTGAAGCTTTCTTT.

This clonotype showed up just a few times. The V and J genes are TRBV4-2 and TRBJ2-2, with TRBD2 as a possible D gene (5 bases). Trimming removed 0 bases from V and 2 bases from J, with 10 bases in between. The CDR3 is made up of 16 amino acids. The germline V gene encodes CDR1 LGHNA and CDR2 YNFKEQ. In DNA, the CDR3 is TGTGCCAGCAGCCAAGATGGGCTAGCTAACACCGGGGAGCTGTTTTTT. Protein product: CASSQDGLANTGELFF.

V is TRBV28 and J is TRBJ2-3; 15 bases map to TRBD2. The CDR3 extends over 15 amino acids. Germline V gives CDR1 MDHEN, CDR2 SYDVKM. The V and J ends lost 7 bases and 10 bases, in that order; junction bases with no gene match: 9. For the CDR3, the DNA is TGTGCCAGCACTCGGACTAGCGGGAGGGCAGGATCGCAGTATTTT. Protein product: CASTRTSGRAGSQYF.

The genes are TRBV6-5 and TRBJ1-3; D unclear. V lost 5 bases, J lost 0 bases, and 8 bases lay in between. The CDR3 consists of 14 residues. Germline V gives CDR1 MNHEY, CDR2 SVGAGI. CDR3 sequence reads: CASSRTVSGNTIYF. As DNA, the CDR3 is TGTGCCAGCAGTCGGACGGTCTCTGGAAACACCATATATTTT.

The chain recombines TRBV12-3 or TRBV12-4 with TRBJ1-5; D gene ambiguous. CDR3 length equals 14 residues. Between the trimmed V and J ends, which lost 4 bases and 3 bases, there was a span of 10 bases. CDR3 sequence reads: CASSSESFNQPQHF. The DNA for the CDR3 is TGTGCCAGCAGTTCTGAGAGTTTCAATCAGCCCCAGCATTTT.

This clonotype was seen ten or more times. This CDR3 reads CSGVVAGAGNEQFF. The CDR3 nucleotides are TGCAGTGGAGTCGTGGCGGGAGCAGGCAATGAGCAGTTCTTC. V usage is TRBV20-1 and J usage is TRBJ2-1, with 7 bases fitting TRBD2. The CDR3 has 14 residues. Germline CDR1 reads DFQATT; CDR2 reads SNEGSKA (reference sequence). The V segment lost 7 bases and the J segment 6 bases; nucleotides outside the gene matches: 12.

The table lists this clonotype with a few counts. The rearrangement joins TRBV7-9 to TRBJ1-2, with a tentative D call TRBD1 (5 bases). V lost 1 base, J lost 6 bases, and 12 bases lay in between. There are 14 residues in the CDR3. In germline, CDR1 is SEHNR, CDR2 FQNEAQ (reference sequence). As DNA, the CDR3 is TGTGCCAGCAGCTTAGGATGGGGCTCGGATGGCTACACCTTC. Its translation is CASSLGWGSDGYTF.

This clonotype was found a few times. The chain joins TRBV20-1 to TRBJ2-4; tentatively, D is TRBD2 (6 bases). There are 13 residues in the CDR3. CDR1 is DFQATT, CDR2 SNEGSKA, per germline (reference sequence). In nucleotides, the CDR3 is TGCGCAGCGGAGGGTGTGGCCAAAAACATTCAGTACTTC. The encoded protein is CAAEGVAKNIQYF.

The chain has TRBV20-1 and TRBJ2-1; 7 bases map to TRBD2. J was trimmed by 2 bases and V by 3 bases; bases with no gene match: 7. From germline, CDR1 is DFQATT and CDR2 SNEGSKA (reference sequence). This CDR3 comprises 15 residues. CDR3 residues: CSARPPSGPYNEQFF. CDR3 sequence (DNA): TGCAGTGCTAGGCCCCCTAGCGGCCCCTACAATGAGCAGTTCTTC.

This chain connects TRBV13 to TRBJ2-6, with TRBD2 matching 7 bases. The trim removed 7 bases at V and 1 base at J, leaving 4 bases unmatched. CDR1 is PRHDT, CDR2 FYEKMQ, per germline (reference sequence). The CDR3 contains 15 residues. CDR3 nucleotides: TGTGCCAGCACTAGCGGCCCTTCTGGGGCCAACGTCCTGACTTTC. Amino acid sequence: CASTSGPSGANVLTF.

Ten or more counts support this clonotype. The chain employs TRBV12-3 or TRBV12-4 and TRBJ2-3; no definite D call. The germline V and J ends were trimmed by 3 bases and 2 bases, with 6 bases remaining between them. The CDR3 has 13 amino acids. The CDR3 here is CASSFMATDTQYF. In DNA form, the CDR3 reads TGTGCCAGCAGTTTCATGGCCACAGATACGCAGTATTTT.

This clonotype was seen at least ten times. The chain couples TRBV7-6 to TRBJ2-6, with 10 bases identical to TRBD2. The CDR3 spans 18 residues. Germline loops: CDR1 SGHVS, CDR2 FNYEAQ. The V and J ends lost 5 bases and 0 bases, in that order; junction bases with no gene match: 7. CDR3 in amino acids: CASSRTGLATSGANVLTF. The CDR3 DNA sequence: TGTGCCAGCAGCCGGACGGGACTAGCGACCTCTGGGGCCAACGTCCTGACTTTC.